What follows are 13 T cell receptor beta chains derived from one specimen sequenced in a study of T cell responses to AZD1222 COVID-19 vaccine. Some clones are missing from TCRdb's copy, which holds only in-frame ones; the method was immunoSEQ multiplex PCR. The sample includes approximately 89,000 clones, 92% of them seen just once. Specimen: peripheral blood, collected on day 0 of AZD1222 vaccination. These receptors all stem from an adult in good health.

V usage is TRBV7-9 and J usage is TRBJ2-7, with a weak D call TRBD2 (5 bases). V lost 0 bases to trimming and J lost 0 bases, with 12 bases between them. Looked up from germline, CDR1 is SEHNR and CDR2 is FQNEAQ (reference sequence). The CDR3 length is 16 residues. In DNA, the CDR3 is TGTGCCAGCAGCTTAGCGGTATCCGGGATCTCCTACGAGCAGTACTTC. This sequence encodes CASSLAVSGISYEQYF.

This clone is a singleton in its sample. The chain uses TRBV19 and TRBJ2-7; TRBD2 agrees at 7 bases. Unmatched junction bases numbered 1, after V lost 5 bases and J lost 0 bases. The germline CDR1 and CDR2 sequences are LNHDA and SQIVND (reference sequence). The CDR3 runs to 13 residues. CDR3 sequence reads: CASSWGGSYEQYF. The DNA of the CDR3 is TGTGCCAGTAGTTGGGGGGGCTCCTACGAGCAGTACTTC.

V usage is TRBV5-1 and J usage is TRBJ2-7; 10 bases are shared with TRBD2. Per the germline V gene, CDR1 is SGHRS and CDR2 is YFSETQ. The CDR3 sequence is 15 residues long. V gave up 3 bases and J gave up 4 bases; unmatched junction bases: 7. CDR3 in amino acids: CASSSEGTSAYEQYF. CDR3 in DNA: TGCGCCAGCAGCTCCGAAGGGACTAGCGCTTACGAGCAGTACTTC.

J is TRBJ1-2 and V is TRBV7-9; a possible D gene is TRBD1 (6 bases). CDR3 length equals 12 residues. Germline CDR1 is SEHNR and CDR2 is FQNEAQ (reference sequence). V shed 1 base and J shed 8 bases, with 8 bases lying between them. CDR3 in amino acids: CASSLEGDGYTF. The CDR3 region has the DNA TGTGCCAGCAGCTTAGAGGGGGACGGCTACACCTTC.

This sequence joins TRBV5-4 and TRBJ1-2, with D maybe TRBD1 (5 bases). Trimming removed 0 bases from V and 7 bases from J, with 16 bases in between. The V gene's germline CDR1 is SGHNT and CDR2 YYREEE (reference sequence). This CDR3 contains 15 residues. The CDR3 sequence is CASSLVTQGVGGYTF. In DNA form, the CDR3 reads TGTGCCAGCAGCTTGGTTACGCAGGGAGTAGGTGGCTACACCTTC.

In this sample, this clone turned up once. The V call is TRBV15, the J call TRBJ2-2, with TRBD2 identical over 8 bases. CDR3 length equals 15 residues. V was clipped by 8 bases and J by 4 bases; unmatched bases: 9. CDR1 is LNHNV, CDR2 YYDKDF, per germline (reference sequence). The CDR3 reads CATRVAGRATGELFF. The CDR3 region has the DNA TGTGCCACCCGAGTTGCCGGGAGGGCCACCGGGGAGCTGTTTTTT.

The chain recombines TRBV6-1 with TRBJ2-1, with TRBD2 matching 8 bases. Germline V lookup: CDR1 MNHNS, CDR2 SASEGT. With 3 bases clipped from V and 6 bases from J, the junction kept 4 bases outside the gene matches. The CDR3 is 14 residues long. The CDR3: CASSEREEGNEQFF. In DNA form, the CDR3 reads TGTGCCAGCAGTGAGCGGGAGGAGGGCAATGAGCAGTTCTTC.

J is TRBJ2-7 and V is TRBV2; D might be TRBD1 (6 bases). CDR1 SNHLY and CDR2 FYNNEI come from the germline V gene. The CDR3 is made up of 15 amino acids. V lost 2 bases to trimming and J lost 5 bases, with 16 bases between them. CDR3 sequence: CASSELGQGYNEQYF. CDR3 bases: TGTGCCAGCAGTGAACTAGGGCAGGGGTACAACGAGCAGTACTTC. Complete variable domain (other parts from reference TRBV2 and TRBJ2-7): EPEVTQTPSHQVTQMGQEVILRCVPISNHLYFYWYRQILGQKVEFLVSFYNNEISEKSEIFDDQFSVERPDGSNFTLKIRSTKLEDSAMYFCASSELGQGYNEQYFGPGTRLTVT.

The chain couples TRBV29-1 to TRBJ2-1; 9 nucleotides align to TRBD2. Germline CDR1 is SQVTM and CDR2 is ANQGSEA. V was pared by 1 base and J by 4 bases, with 8 bases of the junction left unmatched. The CDR3 is 16 amino acids. The CDR3 is CSVEGLAGRQYNEQFF. For the CDR3, the DNA is TGCAGCGTTGAAGGGCTAGCGGGACGACAGTACAATGAGCAGTTCTTC.

This chain links TRBV5-1 with TRBJ1-1, with D tentatively TRBD1 (6 bases). Per the germline V gene, CDR1 is SGHRS and CDR2 is YFSETQ. V was shortened by 4 bases and J by 3 bases, with 13 bases between the two germline ends. The CDR3 runs to 14 residues. CDR3 region: CASSPGQFYTEAFF. As DNA, the CDR3 is TGCGCCAGCAGCCCCGGACAGTTTTACACTGAAGCTTTCTTT. The full variable domain, its missing parts supplied by reference TRBV5-1 and TRBJ1-1, is KAGVTQTPRYLIKTRGQQVTLSCSPISGHRSVSWYQQTPGQGLQFLFEYFSETQRNKGNFPGRFSGRQFSNSRSEMNVSTLELGDSALYLCASSPGQFYTEAFFGQGTRLTVV.

The chain uses TRBV6-5 and TRBJ1-5, with TRBD1 matching over 8 bases. CDR3 length: 14 amino acids. Germline V gives CDR1 MNHEY, CDR2 SVGAGI. Trimming removed 5 bases from V and 6 bases from J; junction bases left unmatched: 6. CDR3 loop: CASSSGQGGQPQHF. The CDR3 DNA is TGTGCCAGCAGTAGTGGACAGGGCGGTCAGCCCCAGCATTTT.

The chain links TRBV28 to TRBJ1-1, with no clear D. V lost 2 bases, J lost 8 bases, and 15 bases lay in between. Germline lookup yields CDR1 MDHEN and CDR2 SYDVKM. The CDR3 is 14 amino acids. CDR3 DNA sequence: TGTGCCAGCAGTTTAAATCCACGGAAAGGGGAAGCTTTCTTT. Translation: CASSLNPRKGEAFF.

The count of this clone is one. This chain uses TRBV10-2 with TRBJ1-5; no reliable D call. Trimming cost V 2 bases and J 6 bases, with 5 bases left between them. Germline values: CDR1 WSHSY, CDR2 SAAADI. The CDR3 consists of 12 residues. The CDR3 bases are TGCGCCAGCAGTGAGACTTCTCAGCCCCAGCATTTT. It yields the protein CASSETSQPQHF.